The count of the clone carrying this T cell receptor (beta chain) is one. The germline V gene has CDR1 SGHTA and CDR2 FQGNSA. Germline trimming cut 4 bases from V and 7 bases from J; bases unmatched to any gene: 11. The CDR3 contains 16 residues. The repertoire was sequenced with immunoSEQ multiplex PCR; TCRdb's copy has only in-frame clones and lacks some. The table shows about 94,000 clones, with approximately 94% occurring only once. This sample is part of a study of T cell changes during pregnancy in multiple sclerosis. V and J are TRBV7-2 and TRBJ2-1; 9 bases match TRBD1. This material consisted of peripheral blood, taken after pregnancy. This clonotype was sampled from a female donor with multiple sclerosis, enrolled in a pregnancy study. As DNA, the CDR3 is TGTGCCAGCAGCTCTAGCGCAGGGACAGGGAGGAATGAGCAGTTCTTC. Translating it yields CASSSSAGTGRNEQFF.